This TCR beta chain was observed in a study of identical twins. Study-wide results and limits: In beta out-of-frame sequences, the excess sharing between twins was weaker. Its conclusions, products of cross-sectional statistical analysis, did not come from following the same donors. Compared with unrelated sharing, twin-shared out-of-frame alpha sequences had more low-probability sequences.

One entry per CDR3 protein, called by TCRdb with MiXCR from the 5' RACE reads. There are about 660,000 distinct CDR3 sequences in the sample; over 8.5% occur only once, and 0.85% to 1% lies in the top ten. This clonotype has a handful of counts. Its antigen remains unidentified. CDR3 length: 14 residues. V lost 1 base and J lost 0, with 10 bases in between. Germline V gives CDR1 DFQATT, CDR2 SNEGSKA (reference sequence). This sample was shared with a second study, whose subject was yellow fever vaccine responses in identical twins. That work states: Twins reportedly showed a vaccine T cell response that seemed partly convergent and partly personalized.

The chain employs TRBV20-1 and TRBJ2-7; D might be TRBD1 (6 bases). The TCR was taken from a woman aged 18-29 years in good health. The sample taken for sequencing was PBMCs. CDR3 sequence (DNA): TGCAGTGCTAGAGCCATGACAGGCTCCTACGAGCAGTACTTC. This codes for CSARAMTGSYEQYF.